The 23 T cell receptor beta chains below were found in one sample sequenced in a study of blood T cell repertoires in COVID-19. The data were produced by immunoSEQ multiplex PCR, yet TCRdb's version contains in-frame clones alone and is incomplete. The table shows 250,000 to 350,000 clones, with 85% to 90% occurring only once. The sequenced material came from peripheral blood. These receptors were collected from a woman under 40 with COVID-19, enrolled during active disease.

In its sample, this clone was seen a few times. The gene calls are TRBV5-1 and TRBJ2-2; 7 bases align to TRBD1. Germline V gives CDR1 SGHRS, CDR2 YFSETQ. Losses at the gene ends were 2 bases for V and 5 bases for J; bases not matched to a gene: 12. The CDR3 length is 17 residues. This CDR3 reads CASSFLHRQGQTGELFF. CDR3 nucleotide sequence: TGCGCCAGCAGCTTTTTGCATCGGCAGGGACAGACCGGGGAGCTGTTTTTT.

The CDR3: CSVGGIPATNEKLFF. In DNA form, the CDR3 reads TGCAGCGTCGGAGGGATCCCTGCAACTAATGAAAAACTGTTTTTT. This sequence joins TRBV29-1 and TRBJ1-4; unclear D gene. The CDR3 loop spans 15 amino acids. Germline-derived CDR1 and CDR2 are SQVTM and ANQGSEA. V shed 6 bases and J shed 0 bases, with 14 bases lying between them.

As regards this clone: Other DNA variants within this sample encode the same CDR3. The genes are TRBV24-1 and TRBJ2-3; no definite D call. Trimming took 4 bases from V and 0 from J, leaving 4 bases between them. The CDR3 covers 13 residues. Germline loops: CDR1 KGHDR, CDR2 SFDVKD. This chain's CDR3 is CATSDSSTDTQYF. The DNA of the CDR3 is TGTGCCACCAGTGACTCTAGCACAGATACGCAGTATTTT.

The chain uses TRBV9 and TRBJ2-5; unclear D gene. The CDR3 loop spans 15 amino acids. In germline, CDR1 is SGDLS, CDR2 YYNGEE. Trimming stripped 0 bases from V and 5 bases from J, with 14 bases between. The CDR3 reads CASSVEERVGETQYF. The CDR3 DNA is TGTGCCAGCAGCGTAGAAGAACGGGTTGGGGAGACCCAGTACTTC.

The chain carries TRBV3-1 (or the pseudogene TRBV3-2) and TRBJ1-5; D ambiguous. The V gene lost 0 bases and the J gene lost 10 bases, with 13 bases spanning the gap. The CDR3 sequence is 14 residues long. Germline V gene data show CDR1 as LGHDT and CDR2 as YNNKEL (reference sequence). The CDR3 protein is CASSQDPRVGPQHF. In DNA form, the CDR3 reads TGTGCCAGCAGCCAAGATCCGCGGGTAGGACCCCAGCATTTT.

This clone came up once. This chain joins TRBV15 and TRBJ2-1; no firm D call. This CDR3 is built from 14 residues. Between the trimmed V and J ends, which lost 0 bases and 5 bases, there was a span of 8 bases. Germline V gene sequence: CDR1 LNHNV, CDR2 YYDKDF (reference sequence). The DNA for the CDR3 is TGTGCCACCAGCAGAGATTCTAGGAACAATGAGCAGTTCTTC. It encodes CATSRDSRNNEQFF.

The chain is built from TRBV5-8 and TRBJ2-1; D may be TRBD1 (6 bases). This CDR3 spans 15 amino acids. The V gene's germline CDR1 is SGHTS and CDR2 YDEGEE. Trimming stripped 0 bases from V and 0 bases from J, with 7 bases between. DNA for the CDR3: TGTGCCAGCAGCTTGGGACAGGTCTCCTACAATGAGCAGTTCTTC. It translates to CASSLGQVSYNEQFF.

V gene TRBV19 combines with J gene TRBJ2-3, with a tentative D call TRBD2 (6 bases). The CDR3 spans 14 residues. Germline V CDR1 and CDR2: LNHDA, SQIVND (reference sequence). V dropped 6 bases and J dropped 0 bases, with 10 bases sitting between them. The CDR3 protein is CASRSGSSTDTQYF. CDR3 nucleotide sequence: TGTGCCAGTAGGAGCGGGTCTAGCACAGATACGCAGTATTTT.

CDR3 coding DNA: TGTGCCAGCAGTGAAGTAAGCGGGCGCGGAAACACCGGGGAGCTGTTTTTT. It yields the protein CASSEVSGRGNTGELFF. J is TRBJ2-2 and V is TRBV6-1, with D possibly TRBD2 on 6 matching bases. There are 17 residues in the CDR3. Per the germline V gene, CDR1 is MNHNS and CDR2 is SASEGT. The germline V and J ends were trimmed by 1 base and 2 bases, with 14 bases remaining between them.

The chain couples TRBV7-6 to TRBJ1-3; TRBD1 is a possible D gene (5 bases). Deletions cut 5 bases from V and 1 base from J, with 12 bases between. This CDR3 is 15 amino acids long. Germline V gene data show CDR1 as SGHVS and CDR2 as FNYEAQ. The CDR3 reads CASSTRRGSGNTIYF. The CDR3 bases are TGTGCCAGCAGCACCCGGCGGGGGTCTGGAAACACCATATATTTT.

The V gene is TRBV5-6, the J gene TRBJ1-2, with 7 positions matching TRBD1. Per the germline V gene, CDR1 is SGHDT and CDR2 is YYEEEE. The CDR3 is made up of 15 amino acids. V lost 0 bases and J lost 2; bases outside the gene matches: 4. The CDR3 region is CASSLDRQGNYGYTF. In DNA form, the CDR3 reads TGTGCCAGCAGCTTGGACCGACAGGGAAACTATGGCTACACCTTC. The whole variable domain, remainder taken from reference TRBV5-6 and TRBJ1-2, is DAGVTQSPTHLIKTRGQQVTLRCSPKSGHDTVSWYQQALGQGPQFIFQYYEEEERQRGNFPDRFSGHQFPNYSSELNVNALLLGDSALYLCASSLDRQGNYGYTFGSGTRLTVV.

The rearrangement joins TRBV14 to TRBJ1-2; the D gene is possibly TRBD1 (5 bases). Germline V gene lookup returns CDR1 SGHDN and CDR2 FVKESK. There are 14 residues in the CDR3. V lost 2 bases and J lost 1, with 8 bases in between. The CDR3 sequence: CASSQWTSNYGYTF. In nucleotides, the CDR3 is TGTGCCAGCAGCCAATGGACAAGTAACTATGGCTACACCTTC.

The chain has TRBV9 and TRBJ2-1; 12 bases are shared with TRBD2. Trimming took 0 bases from V and 2 from J; bases not matched to a gene: 6. The CDR3 sequence is 18 residues long. Germline lookup yields CDR1 SGDLS and CDR2 YYNGEE. CDR3 nucleotides: TGTGCCAGCAGCGTAGAGGGCGGACTAGCGGGACCCTACAATGAGCAGTTCTTC. It is translated as CASSVEGGLAGPYNEQFF.

V is TRBV10-3 and J is TRBJ1-2; D call uncertain. CDR3 length: 14 amino acids. V lost 4 bases and J 4 bases, leaving 13 bases between the germline ends. Germline V lookup: CDR1 ENHRY, CDR2 SYGVKD. The CDR3 region is CAISGDTILYGYTF. CDR3 coding DNA: TGTGCCATCAGTGGAGACACCATACTCTATGGCTACACCTTC.

The CDR3 loop is CASSQDGFLGDRSSYEQYF. The CDR3 bases are TGTGCCAGCAGCCAAGATGGGTTTCTAGGGGACAGGAGCTCCTACGAGCAGTACTTC. This chain links TRBV14 with TRBJ2-7, with TRBD1 matching 8 bases. The CDR3 spans 19 residues. The germline CDR1 and CDR2 sequences are SGHDN and FVKESK. With V trimmed by 0 bases and J by 0 bases, 13 bases remained unmatched.

The rearrangement joins TRBV4-2 to TRBJ2-1; TRBD2 agrees at 10 bases. With V trimmed by 4 bases and J by 2 bases, 8 bases remained unmatched. The CDR3 contains 17 residues. Per the germline V gene, CDR1 is LGHNA and CDR2 is YNFKEQ. For the CDR3, the DNA is TGTGCCAGCAGCCCACAGGGGACTAGCGAGGCCTACAATGAGCAGTTCTTC. Its protein is CASSPQGTSEAYNEQFF.

The chain carries TRBV5-1 and TRBJ1-6; 7 nucleotides match TRBD1. The germline V gene encodes CDR1 SGHRS and CDR2 YFSETQ. Losses at the gene ends were 0 bases for V and 9 bases for J; bases not matched to a gene: 6. The CDR3 runs to 15 residues. The CDR3 nucleotides read TGCGCCAGCAGCTTGGCCTCAGGGGGTGGTTCACCCCTCCACTTT. Translated, it gives CASSLASGGGSPLHF.

This sequence joins TRBV19 and TRBJ1-5; 8 nucleotides align to TRBD1. V lost 5 bases to trimming and J lost 7 bases; unmatched junction nucleotides: 7. The CDR3 runs 14 residues. The germline V gene has CDR1 LNHDA and CDR2 SQIVND (reference sequence). CDR3 coding DNA: TGTGCCAGTAGTCCGGACAGGGTGGGACAGCCCCAGCATTTT. This encodes CASSPDRVGQPQHF.

This clone has only a few counts. The genes are TRBV27 and TRBJ1-5; 9 bases fit TRBD1. The CDR3 spans 15 residues. Germline assignment: CDR1 MNHEY and CDR2 SMNVEV (reference sequence). The junction had 8 bases not matched to a gene; V was cut back by 5 bases and J by 6 bases. CDR3 nucleotides: TGTGCCAGCAGTCCAGCCACAGGGGGCGGTCAGCCCCAGCATTTT. This gives the protein CASSPATGGGQPQHF.

The chain uses TRBV19 and TRBJ1-6, with 10 bases that match TRBD1. With 5 bases clipped from V and 12 bases from J, the junction kept 1 base outside the gene matches. Germline values: CDR1 LNHDA, CDR2 SQIVND (reference sequence). The CDR3 sequence is 12 residues long. CDR3: CASSGQGGPLHF. The CDR3 nucleotides read TGTGCCAGTAGTGGACAGGGGGGACCCCTCCACTTT.

The V and J genes are TRBV30 and TRBJ1-2; 8 bases are shared with TRBD1. The J segment lost 4 bases and the V segment lost 0 bases, leaving 4 bases of the junction unmatched. The CDR3 is 14 amino acids. The germline V gene encodes CDR1 GTSNPN and CDR2 SVGIG (reference sequence). The CDR3 DNA sequence: TGTGCCTGGAGTGTACTTACAGGGGGCTATGGCTACACCTTC. This gives the protein CAWSVLTGGYGYTF.

This clone was recorded only once. The rearrangement joins TRBV2 to TRBJ2-1, with D possibly TRBD2 on 6 matching bases. In germline, CDR1 is SNHLY, CDR2 FYNNEI. CDR3 length equals 13 residues. Trimming removed 8 bases at V and 10 bases at J, with 18 bases between. CDR3 in DNA: TGTGCCAGCGCCCCTGGAGGGCTTCGAGAGCAGTTCTTC. It codes for CASAPGGLREQFF.

This sequence joins TRBV24-1 and TRBJ2-3, with 7 bases identical to TRBD2. Germline CDR1 is KGHDR and CDR2 is SFDVKD. The CDR3 runs 13 residues. V was clipped by 6 bases and J by 6 bases; unmatched bases: 5. The CDR3 protein is CATSLGGEDTQYF. CDR3 sequence (DNA): TGTGCCACCAGTCTGGGGGGGGAGGATACGCAGTATTTT.